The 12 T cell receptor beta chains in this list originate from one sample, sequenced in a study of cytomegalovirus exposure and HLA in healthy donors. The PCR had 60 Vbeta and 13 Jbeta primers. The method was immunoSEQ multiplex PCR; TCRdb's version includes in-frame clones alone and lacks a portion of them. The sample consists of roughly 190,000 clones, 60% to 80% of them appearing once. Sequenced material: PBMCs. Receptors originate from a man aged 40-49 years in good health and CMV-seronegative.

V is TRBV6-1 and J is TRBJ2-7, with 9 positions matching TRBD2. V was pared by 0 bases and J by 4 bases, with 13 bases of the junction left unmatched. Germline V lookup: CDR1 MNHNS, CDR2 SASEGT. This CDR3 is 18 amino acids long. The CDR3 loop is CASSEAARASGIKYEQYF. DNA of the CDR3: TGTGCCAGCAGTGAAGCGGCCCGGGCTAGCGGGATAAAGTACGAGCAGTACTTC.

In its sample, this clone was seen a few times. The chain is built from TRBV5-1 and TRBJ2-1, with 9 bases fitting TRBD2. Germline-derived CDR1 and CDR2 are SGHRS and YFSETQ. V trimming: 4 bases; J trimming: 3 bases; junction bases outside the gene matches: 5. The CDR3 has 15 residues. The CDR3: CASSLSGGLYNEQFF. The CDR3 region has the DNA TGCGCCAGCAGCCTAAGCGGGGGGCTCTACAATGAGCAGTTCTTC.

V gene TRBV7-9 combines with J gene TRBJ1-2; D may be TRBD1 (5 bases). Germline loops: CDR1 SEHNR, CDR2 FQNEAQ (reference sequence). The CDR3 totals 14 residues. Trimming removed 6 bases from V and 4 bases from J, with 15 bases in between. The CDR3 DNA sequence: TGTGCCAGCAGGCCGACAGCGGGGGGCTATGGCTACACCTTC. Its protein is CASRPTAGGYGYTF. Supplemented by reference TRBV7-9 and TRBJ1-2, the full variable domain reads DTGVSQNPRHKITKRGQNVTFRCDPISEHNRLYWYRQTLGQGPEFLTYFQNEAQLEKSRLLSDRFSAERPKGSFSTLEIQRTEQGDSAMYLCASRPTAGGYGYTFGSGTRLTVV.

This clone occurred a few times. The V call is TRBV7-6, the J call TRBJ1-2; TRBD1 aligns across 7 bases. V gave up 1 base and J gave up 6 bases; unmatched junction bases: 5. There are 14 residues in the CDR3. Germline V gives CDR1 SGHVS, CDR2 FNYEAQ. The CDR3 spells CASSLGGGKDGYTF. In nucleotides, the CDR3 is TGTGCCAGCAGCTTAGGAGGGGGCAAGGATGGCTACACCTTC.

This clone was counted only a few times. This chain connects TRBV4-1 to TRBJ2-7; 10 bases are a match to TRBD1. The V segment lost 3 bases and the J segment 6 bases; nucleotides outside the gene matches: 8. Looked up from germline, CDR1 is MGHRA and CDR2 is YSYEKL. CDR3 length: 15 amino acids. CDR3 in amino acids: CASSQLGQGKGEQYF. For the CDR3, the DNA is TGCGCCAGCAGCCAGTTGGGACAGGGGAAAGGCGAGCAGTACTTC.

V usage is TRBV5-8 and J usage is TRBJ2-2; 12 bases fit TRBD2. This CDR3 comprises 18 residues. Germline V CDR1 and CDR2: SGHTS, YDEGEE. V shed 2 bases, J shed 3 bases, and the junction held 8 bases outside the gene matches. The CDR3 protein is CASSFVRLAGAYTGELFF. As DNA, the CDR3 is TGTGCCAGCAGCTTTGTGAGACTAGCGGGGGCATACACCGGGGAGCTGTTTTTT.

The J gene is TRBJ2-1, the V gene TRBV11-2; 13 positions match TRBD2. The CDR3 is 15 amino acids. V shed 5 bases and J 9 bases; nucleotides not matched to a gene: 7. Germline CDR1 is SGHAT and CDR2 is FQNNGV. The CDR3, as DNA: TGTGCCAGCAGCCTAGGGACTAGCGGGGTAGGTGAGCAGTTCTTC. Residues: CASSLGTSGVGEQFF.

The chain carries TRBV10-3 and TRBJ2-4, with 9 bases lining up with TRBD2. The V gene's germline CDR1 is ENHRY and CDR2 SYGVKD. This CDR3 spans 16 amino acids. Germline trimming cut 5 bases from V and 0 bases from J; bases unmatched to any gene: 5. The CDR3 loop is CAISTSSGVAKNIQYF. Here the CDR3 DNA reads TGTGCCATCAGTACCTCTAGCGGGGTAGCCAAAAACATTCAGTACTTC.

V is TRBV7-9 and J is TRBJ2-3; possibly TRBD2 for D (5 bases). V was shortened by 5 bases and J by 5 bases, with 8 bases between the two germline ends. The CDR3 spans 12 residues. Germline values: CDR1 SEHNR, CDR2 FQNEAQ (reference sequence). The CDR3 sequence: CASSPAGDTQYF. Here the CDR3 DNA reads TGTGCCAGCAGCCCCGCGGGAGATACGCAGTATTTT. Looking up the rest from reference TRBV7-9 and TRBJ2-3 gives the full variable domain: DTGVSQNPRHKITKRGQNVTFRCDPISEHNRLYWYRQTLGQGPEFLTYFQNEAQLEKSRLLSDRFSAERPKGSFSTLEIQRTEQGDSAMYLCASSPAGDTQYFGPGTRLTVL.

The CDR3 here is CSVDKLGRYEQYF. CDR3 DNA: TGCAGCGTTGATAAGCTGGGGCGCTACGAGCAGTACTTC. The genes are TRBV29-1 and TRBJ2-7, with D perhaps matching TRBD1 (5 bases). The CDR3 has 13 residues. Germline CDR1 SQVTM, CDR2 ANQGSEA. Trimming took off 3 bases at V and 3 bases at J, with 12 bases between the two ends.

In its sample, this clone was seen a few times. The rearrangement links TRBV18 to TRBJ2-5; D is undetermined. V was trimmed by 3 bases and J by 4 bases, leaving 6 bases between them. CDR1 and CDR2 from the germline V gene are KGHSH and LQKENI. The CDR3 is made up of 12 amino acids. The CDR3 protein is CASSPGLETQYF. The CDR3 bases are TGTGCCAGCTCACCTGGCCTAGAGACCCAGTACTTC.

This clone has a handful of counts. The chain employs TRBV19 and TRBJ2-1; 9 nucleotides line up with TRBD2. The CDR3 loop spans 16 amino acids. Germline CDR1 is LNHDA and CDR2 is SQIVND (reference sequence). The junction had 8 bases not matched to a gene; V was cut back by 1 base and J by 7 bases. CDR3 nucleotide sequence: TGTGCCAGTAGTATAGTCCTAGCGGGAACAGGAAATGAGCAGTTCTTC. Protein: CASSIVLAGTGNEQFF.